This T cell receptor beta chain emerged from a study of T cell responses to AZD1222 COVID-19 vaccine. Clones were read by immunoSEQ multiplex PCR, and TCRdb kept only the in-frame ones, dropping some. Among approximately 100,000 clones listed, more than 70% were seen once. On this clone: Antigen: not known.

Study conclusions and caveats: White British donors predominated, females outnumbered males, and clonal diversity was possibly underestimated. Regions left unmutated in variants are reportedly the target of nearly half of spike-specific TCRs. Across spike, vaccine-associated CD4 TCRs were found, dominant at 160-218 and 743-854. Baseline antibody screening turned up just a handful of seropositive AZD1222 recipients.

The clonotype was recovered from an adult who received the AZD1222 COVID-19 vaccine. The sample in question was peripheral blood, obtained 28 days after the second AZD1222 dose.

CDR3 residues: CASSSRVAGSQETQYF. The CDR3 bases are TGCGCCAGCAGCTCCCGCGTAGCGGGCAGTCAAGAGACCCAGTACTTC. J is TRBJ2-5 and V is TRBV5-1; TRBD2 matches 7 bases. The CDR3 has 16 amino acids. V lost 3 bases, J lost 2 bases, and 10 bases stayed unmatched. CDR1 is SGHRS, CDR2 YFSETQ, per germline.